This T cell receptor (beta chain) was recorded in a study of T cells after yellow fever vaccination. Study context: Where fractions had low cell numbers, libraries were prepared from them with the SMART-Seq v4 Ultra Low Input RNA kit.

This CDR3 has 12 amino acids. V was cut by 3 bases and J by 6 bases, with 8 bases left in between. Germline CDR1 and CDR2: SGHRS and YFSETQ. This clonotype was counted between two and nine times. Its specificity is not known. Study-level points and caveats: The secondary response peaked faster, at day 5 versus 15, but was weaker. After the booster, 96% of CD4 and approximately 90% of CD8 primary-response clones were re-detected.

Template switching with 5'RACE generated the TCR cDNA and added a universal primer site and UMIs. TCRdb ran MiXCR on the 5' RACE reads and lists one entry per CDR3 protein. The sample lists approximately 300,000 distinct CDR3 sequences, about 6.9% occurring once. The material sequenced was PBMCs, taken about 41 days after the first yellow fever vaccination. V and J are TRBV5-1 and TRBJ2-3; no clear D. The receptor's source is a man aged 18 to 29 who received the YFV17D yellow fever vaccine. The chain's CDR3 is CASSSTRDTQYF. The CDR3 DNA reads TGCGCCAGCAGCTCGACCCGCGATACGCAGTATTTT.